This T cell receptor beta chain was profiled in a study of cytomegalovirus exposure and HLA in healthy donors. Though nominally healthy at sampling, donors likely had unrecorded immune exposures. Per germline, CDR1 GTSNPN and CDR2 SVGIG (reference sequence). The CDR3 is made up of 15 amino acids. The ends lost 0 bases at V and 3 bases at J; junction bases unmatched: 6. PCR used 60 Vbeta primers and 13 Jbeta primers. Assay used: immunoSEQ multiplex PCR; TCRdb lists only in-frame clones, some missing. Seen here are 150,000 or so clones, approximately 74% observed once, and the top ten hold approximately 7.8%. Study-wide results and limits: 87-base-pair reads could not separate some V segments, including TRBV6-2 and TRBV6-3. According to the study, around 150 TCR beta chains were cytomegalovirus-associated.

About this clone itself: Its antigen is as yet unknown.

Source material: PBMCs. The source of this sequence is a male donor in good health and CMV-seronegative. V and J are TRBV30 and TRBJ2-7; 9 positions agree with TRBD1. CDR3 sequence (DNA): TGTGCCTGGAGTGTACGAGGGACAGGGAACTACGAGCAGTACTTC. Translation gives CAWSVRGTGNYEQYF. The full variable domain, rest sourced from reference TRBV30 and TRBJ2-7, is SQTIHQWPATLVQPVGSPLSLECTVEGTSNPNLYWYRQAAGRGLQLLFYSVGIGQISSEVPQNLSASRPQDRQFILSSKKLLLSDSGFYLCAWSVRGTGNYEQYFGPGTRLTVT.